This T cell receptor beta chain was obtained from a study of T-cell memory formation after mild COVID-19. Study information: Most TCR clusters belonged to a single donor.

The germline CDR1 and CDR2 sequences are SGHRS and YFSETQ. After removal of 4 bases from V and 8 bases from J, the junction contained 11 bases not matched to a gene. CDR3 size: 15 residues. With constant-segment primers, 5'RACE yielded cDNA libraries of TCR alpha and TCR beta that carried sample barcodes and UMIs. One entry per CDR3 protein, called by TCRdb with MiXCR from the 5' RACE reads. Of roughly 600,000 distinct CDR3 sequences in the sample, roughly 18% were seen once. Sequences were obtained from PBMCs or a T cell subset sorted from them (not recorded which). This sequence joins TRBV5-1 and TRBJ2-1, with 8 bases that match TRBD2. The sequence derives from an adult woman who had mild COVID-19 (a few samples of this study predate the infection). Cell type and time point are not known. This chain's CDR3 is CASSPGGLDLDEQFF. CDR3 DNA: TGCGCCAGCAGCCCCGGGGGACTAGATCTCGATGAGCAGTTCTTC.